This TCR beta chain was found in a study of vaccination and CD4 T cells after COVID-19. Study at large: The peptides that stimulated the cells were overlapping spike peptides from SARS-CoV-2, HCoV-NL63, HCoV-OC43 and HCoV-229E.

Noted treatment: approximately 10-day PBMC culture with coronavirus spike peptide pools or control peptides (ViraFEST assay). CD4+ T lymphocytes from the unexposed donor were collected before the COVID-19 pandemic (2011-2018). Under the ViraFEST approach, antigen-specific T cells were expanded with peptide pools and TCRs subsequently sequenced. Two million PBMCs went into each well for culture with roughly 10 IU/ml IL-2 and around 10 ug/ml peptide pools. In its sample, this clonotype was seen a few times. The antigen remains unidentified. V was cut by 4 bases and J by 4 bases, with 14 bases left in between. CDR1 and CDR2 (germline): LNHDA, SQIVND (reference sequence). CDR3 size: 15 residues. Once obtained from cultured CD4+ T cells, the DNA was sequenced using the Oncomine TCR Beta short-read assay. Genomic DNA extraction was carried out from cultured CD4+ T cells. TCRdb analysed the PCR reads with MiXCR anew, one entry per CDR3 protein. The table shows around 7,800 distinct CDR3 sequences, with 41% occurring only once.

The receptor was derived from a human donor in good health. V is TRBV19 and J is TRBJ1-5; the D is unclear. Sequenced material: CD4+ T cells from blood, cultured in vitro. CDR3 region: CASSSAGYQNQPQHF. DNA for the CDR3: TGTGCCAGTAGTAGTGCTGGCTACCAAAATCAGCCCCAGCATTTT. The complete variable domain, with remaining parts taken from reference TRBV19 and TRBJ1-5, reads DGGITQSPKYLFRKEGQNVTLSCEQNLNHDAMYWYRQDPGQGLRLIYYSQIVNDFQKGDIAEGYSVSREKKESFPLTVTSAQKNPTAFYLCASSSAGYQNQPQHFGDGTRLSIL.